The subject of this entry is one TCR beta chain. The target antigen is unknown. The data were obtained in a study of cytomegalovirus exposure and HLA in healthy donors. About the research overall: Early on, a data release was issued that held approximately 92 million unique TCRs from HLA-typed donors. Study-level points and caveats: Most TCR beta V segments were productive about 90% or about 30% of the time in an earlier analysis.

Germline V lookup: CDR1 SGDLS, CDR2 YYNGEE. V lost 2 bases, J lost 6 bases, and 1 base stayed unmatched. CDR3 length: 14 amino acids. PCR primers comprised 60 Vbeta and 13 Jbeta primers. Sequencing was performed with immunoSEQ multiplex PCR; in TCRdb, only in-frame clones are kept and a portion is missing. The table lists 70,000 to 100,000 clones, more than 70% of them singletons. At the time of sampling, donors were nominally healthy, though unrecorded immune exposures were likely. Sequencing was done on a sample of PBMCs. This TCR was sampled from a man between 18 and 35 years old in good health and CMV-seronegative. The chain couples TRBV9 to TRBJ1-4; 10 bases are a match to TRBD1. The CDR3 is CASSVGTGDEKLFF. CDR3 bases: TGTGCCAGCAGCGTCGGGACAGGGGATGAAAAACTGTTTTTT.